Listed here is a single TCR beta chain. Its antigen is as yet unknown. Looked up from germline, CDR1 is SGHTA and CDR2 is FQGNSA. Trimming pared 3 bases from V and 5 bases from J, leaving 13 bases between. The CDR3 loop spans 14 amino acids. This entry is derived from a study of T cells after yellow fever vaccination. Findings and limits, study-wide: Booster sampling recovered most clones from primary vaccination (96% CD4, around 88% CD8).

TCRdb processed the 5' RACE reads anew with MiXCR; each CDR3 protein has one entry. The sample shows about 340,000 distinct CDR3 sequences, 8.5% to 9% of them seen only once. The chain links TRBV7-2 to TRBJ2-5, with D hard to call. This specimen was PBMCs, taken on the day of the first yellow fever vaccination. The sequence derives from a man between 18 and 29 years old who received the YFV17D yellow fever vaccine. CDR3 sequence: CASSLARARETQYF. The CDR3, as DNA: TGTGCCAGCAGCTTGGCACGCGCGAGGGAGACCCAGTACTTC.